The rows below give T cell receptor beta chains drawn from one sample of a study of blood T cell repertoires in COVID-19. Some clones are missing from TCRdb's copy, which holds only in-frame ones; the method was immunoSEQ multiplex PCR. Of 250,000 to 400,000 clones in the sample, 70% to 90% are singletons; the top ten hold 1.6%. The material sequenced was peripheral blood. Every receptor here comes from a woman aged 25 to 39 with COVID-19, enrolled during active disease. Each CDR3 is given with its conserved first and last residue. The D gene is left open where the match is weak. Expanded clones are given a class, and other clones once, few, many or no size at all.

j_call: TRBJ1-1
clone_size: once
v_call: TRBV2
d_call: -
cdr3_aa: CASREVATEAFF
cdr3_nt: TGTGCCAGCAGGGAGGTCGCCACTGAAGCTTTCTTT

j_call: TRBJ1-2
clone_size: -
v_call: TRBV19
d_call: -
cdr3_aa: CASTQQVLINYGYTF
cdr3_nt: TGTGCCAGTACCCAACAGGTACTGATCAACTATGGCTACACCTTC

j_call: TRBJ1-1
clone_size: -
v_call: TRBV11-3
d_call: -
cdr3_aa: CASSLLGGNQAFF
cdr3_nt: TGTGCCAGCAGCTTACTCGGCGGAAACCAAGCTTTCTTT

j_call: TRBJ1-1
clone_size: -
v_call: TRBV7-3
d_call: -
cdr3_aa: CASSLVYGGTDQAFF
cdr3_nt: TGTGCCAGCAGCTTAGTCTACGGGGGGACTGACCAAGCTTTCTTT

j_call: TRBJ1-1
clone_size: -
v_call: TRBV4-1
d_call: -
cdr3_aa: CASAYPGANTEAFF
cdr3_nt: TGCGCCAGCGCGTACCCTGGGGCGAACACTGAAGCTTTCTTT

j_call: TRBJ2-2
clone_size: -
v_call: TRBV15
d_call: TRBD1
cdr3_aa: CATSRDRSRGTGELFF
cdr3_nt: TGTGCCACCAGCAGAGATCGTAGCAGGGGGACCGGGGAGCTGTTTTTT

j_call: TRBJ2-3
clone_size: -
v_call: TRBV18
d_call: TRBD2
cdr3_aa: CASSSGLAGSTDTQYF
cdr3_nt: TGTGCCAGCTCATCAGGACTAGCCGGGAGCACAGATACGCAGTATTTT

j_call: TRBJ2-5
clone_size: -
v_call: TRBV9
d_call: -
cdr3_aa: CASSVSSAGNRETQYF
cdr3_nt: TGTGCCAGCAGCGTAAGTTCGGCAGGGAATAGGGAGACCCAGTACTTC

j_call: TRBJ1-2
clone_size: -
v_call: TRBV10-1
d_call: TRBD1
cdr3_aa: CASPDRGPPNYGYTF
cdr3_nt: TGCGCCAGCCCGGACAGGGGACCTCCTAACTATGGCTACACCTTC

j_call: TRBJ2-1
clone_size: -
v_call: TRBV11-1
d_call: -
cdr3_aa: CASSPQGPKEQFF
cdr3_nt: TGTGCCAGCAGCCCTCAGGGGCCTAAAGAGCAGTTCTTC

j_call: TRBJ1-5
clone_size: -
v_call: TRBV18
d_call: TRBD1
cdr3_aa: CASSPRQGENQPQHF
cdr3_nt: TGTGCCAGCTCACCCCGACAGGGCGAGAATCAGCCCCAGCATTTT

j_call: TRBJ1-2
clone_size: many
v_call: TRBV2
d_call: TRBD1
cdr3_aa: CATNGQGVYGYTF
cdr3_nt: TGTGCCACCAACGGACAGGGGGTCTATGGCTACACCTTC

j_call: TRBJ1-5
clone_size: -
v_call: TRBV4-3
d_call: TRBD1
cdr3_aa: CASSQARTGIQPQHF
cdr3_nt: TGCGCCAGCAGCCAAGCCCGGACAGGGATCCAGCCCCAGCATTTT

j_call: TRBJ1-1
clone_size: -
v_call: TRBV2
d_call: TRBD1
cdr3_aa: CASSHRGLEAFF
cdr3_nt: TGTGCCAGTAGTCACAGGGGCCTTGAAGCTTTCTTT

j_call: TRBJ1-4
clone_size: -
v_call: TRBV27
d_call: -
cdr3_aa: CASRGHSNEKLFF
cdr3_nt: TGTGCCAGCAGAGGACATAGTAATGAAAAACTGTTTTTT